The 20 T cell receptor beta chains given below trace back to one sample, sequenced in a study of blood T cell repertoires in COVID-19. Libraries were prepared by immunoSEQ multiplex PCR; TCRdb keeps only in-frame clonotypes and omits some of them. Found here are about 42,000 clones, 75% to 90% of them singletons; the top ten hold approximately 23%. What was sequenced was peripheral blood. The receptor source for this set is a woman aged 80 or older in a cohort sampled during active or convalescent COVID-19.

The V and J genes are TRBV19 and TRBJ1-4; 10 bases line up with TRBD1. The CDR3 contains 17 residues. CDR1 is LNHDA, CDR2 SQIVND, per germline (reference sequence). After removal of 5 bases from V and 0 bases from J, the junction contained 6 bases not matched to a gene. CDR3 nucleotides: TGTGCCAGTAGTTCGGGACAGGGGAAACCAACTAATGAAAAACTGTTTTTT. This translates into CASSSGQGKPTNEKLFF.

The chain combines TRBV6-2 or TRBV6-3 with TRBJ1-5; D gene uncertain. Germline V gene sequence: CDR1 MNHEY, CDR2 SVGEGT. Trimming removed 2 bases at V and 4 bases at J, with 6 bases between. The CDR3 length is 13 residues. The CDR3 reads CASSYLSNQPQHF. The CDR3, as DNA: TGTGCCAGCAGTTACCTCAGTAATCAGCCCCAGCATTTT.

This rearrangement joins TRBV2 to TRBJ1-2; 7 bases map to TRBD1. The V and J ends lost 4 bases and 4 bases, in that order; junction bases with no gene match: 6. This CDR3 comprises 14 residues. CDR1 is SNHLY and CDR2 is FYNNEI in the germline V gene. The CDR3 loop is CASSVTGFGYGYTF. The CDR3 nucleotides read TGTGCCAGCAGTGTGACAGGGTTTGGCTATGGCTACACCTTC.

This chain links TRBV4-1 with TRBJ2-7; TRBD2 aligns across 13 bases. The CDR3 is made up of 18 amino acids. The V segment lost 5 bases and the J segment 5 bases; nucleotides outside the gene matches: 15. From germline, CDR1 is MGHRA and CDR2 YSYEKL. As DNA, the CDR3 is TGCGCCAGCAGCACCCACGGACTAGCGGGAGTGAGTGGCAACGAGCAGTACTTC. Protein: CASSTHGLAGVSGNEQYF.

This chain uses TRBV6-5 with TRBJ1-2; the D gene is possibly TRBD1 (5 bases). This CDR3 contains 16 residues. Trimming cost V 0 bases and J 6 bases, with 17 bases left between them. Germline V CDR1 and CDR2: MNHEY, SVGAGI. As DNA, the CDR3 is TGTGCCAGCAGTTACTCGAGTAGCGGGGCCCCCAATGGCTACACCTTC. It codes for CASSYSSSGAPNGYTF.

The chain joins TRBV6-6 to TRBJ1-1; D unresolved. The CDR3 is 12 amino acids. Germline V gene data show CDR1 as MNHNY and CDR2 as SVGAGI (reference sequence). V dropped 5 bases and J dropped 8 bases, with 12 bases sitting between them. The CDR3, as DNA: TGTGCCAGCAGTCCTCCAGGCGAGGAAGCTTTCTTT. It translates to CASSPPGEEAFF.

The gene calls are TRBV6-5 and TRBJ1-5; 9 bases agree with TRBD1. Trimming removed 7 bases from V and 9 bases from J; junction bases left unmatched: 13. CDR1 is MNHEY, CDR2 SVGAGI, per germline. CDR3 length: 15 amino acids. The CDR3 DNA reads TGTGCCAGCACCGTGGGACAGGGCCCAGATTGGCCCCAGCATTTT. Its protein product is CASTVGQGPDWPQHF.

The rearrangement joins TRBV4-3 to TRBJ2-5; D remains unclear. The ends were cut back, 0 bases at V and 5 bases at J, with 10 bases in the middle. Per the germline V gene, CDR1 is LGHNA and CDR2 is YSLEER. The CDR3 contains 14 residues. In DNA, the CDR3 is TGCGCCAGCAGCCAAGAGATTTCCCGGGAGACCCAGTACTTC. Translation: CASSQEISRETQYF.

The genes are TRBV2 and TRBJ2-3; TRBD2 is a possible D gene (5 bases). The V and J ends lost 5 bases and 4 bases respectively, with 19 bases between them. The CDR3 is 16 amino acids. The germline gives CDR1 SNHLY, CDR2 FYNNEI. The CDR3 loop reads CASSSPARERSDTQYF. The CDR3 region has the DNA TGTGCCAGCAGTTCCCCAGCGAGGGAGCGGTCAGATACGCAGTATTTT.

The chain couples TRBV6-5 to TRBJ2-7; D may be TRBD1 (7 bases). V was pared by 3 bases and J by 2 bases, with 17 bases between. The CDR3 has 16 amino acids. The germline V gene has CDR1 MNHEY and CDR2 SVGAGI. The CDR3, as DNA: TGTGCCAGCAGTTATTCTTTGCAGGGGGAGGCCTACGAGCAGTACTTC. Protein: CASSYSLQGEAYEQYF.

This clone was observed a few times. The chain carries TRBV27 and TRBJ2-7; TRBD1 matches 10 bases. V dropped 6 bases and J dropped 2; count of bases not matched to a gene: 7. The CDR3 sequence is 15 residues long. Looked up from germline, CDR1 is MNHEY and CDR2 is SMNVEV (reference sequence). CDR3: CASRFRDRGPYEQYF. DNA for the CDR3: TGTGCCAGCAGGTTCCGGGACAGGGGACCCTACGAGCAGTACTTC.

V is TRBV7-2 and J is TRBJ1-2; 9 bases match TRBD1. CDR1 and CDR2 (germline): SGHTA, FQGNSA. The J segment lost 8 bases and the V segment lost 5 bases, leaving 9 bases of the junction unmatched. CDR3 length: 14 amino acids. CDR3 loop: CASSPPGTGTGYTF. The CDR3 bases are TGTGCCAGCAGCCCCCCGGGGACAGGGACAGGCTACACCTTC.

The chain joins TRBV6-5 to TRBJ1-5; 7 positions match TRBD1. CDR3 length: 14 residues. From germline, CDR1 is MNHEY and CDR2 SVGAGI. Trimming cost V 6 bases and J 0 bases; bases outside gene matches: 2. The CDR3 is CASRGQVSNQPQHF. The CDR3 nucleotides are TGTGCCAGCAGAGGACAGGTTAGCAATCAGCCCCAGCATTTT.

V and J are TRBV4-2 and TRBJ1-2; unclear D gene. The V gene lost 0 bases and the J gene lost 7 bases, with 12 bases spanning the gap. CDR1 is LGHNA, CDR2 YNFKEQ, per germline. This CDR3 is built from 14 residues. The CDR3 sequence: CASSQELFGFGYTF. CDR3 bases: TGTGCCAGCAGCCAAGAACTCTTCGGGTTTGGCTACACCTTC.

This sequence joins TRBV2 and TRBJ1-6; D call uncertain. Germline V gene lookup returns CDR1 SNHLY and CDR2 FYNNEI. The CDR3 is 15 residues long. V was shortened by 8 bases and J by 9 bases, with 20 bases between the two germline ends. In DNA, the CDR3 is TGTGCCAGCTCCGGAGGTGGCCAAGGGAGTTCACCCCTCCACTTT. Its protein is CASSGGGQGSSPLHF.

In nucleotides, the CDR3 is TGCGCCAGCAGCCCTGGCCGTACAGGGGCCGGGGATACGCAGTATTTT. Its translation is CASSPGRTGAGDTQYF. The V call is TRBV5-1, the J call TRBJ2-3, with 7 bases aligning to TRBD1. Unmatched junction bases numbered 14, after V lost 4 bases and J lost 6 bases. The germline CDR1 and CDR2 sequences are SGHRS and YFSETQ. CDR3 length: 16 amino acids.

V is TRBV5-1 and J is TRBJ2-7; the match to TRBD2 covers 11 bases. The CDR3 covers 19 residues. The V gene end was trimmed by 4 bases and the J gene end by 3 bases; junction bases not matched to a gene: 18. Germline CDR1 is SGHRS and CDR2 is YFSETQ. This CDR3 reads CASSRDIAGGPRGIYEQYF. In nucleotides, the CDR3 is TGCGCCAGCAGCCGAGATATAGCGGGAGGGCCCCGGGGGATCTACGAGCAGTACTTC.

The J gene is TRBJ1-1, the V gene TRBV11-3; D gene unclear. Trimming took off 6 bases at V and 10 bases at J, with 15 bases between the two ends. In germline, CDR1 is SGHNT, CDR2 YENEEA. The CDR3 has 12 amino acids. The CDR3 reads CASSYLDTRAFF. CDR3 coding DNA: TGTGCCAGCAGTTATTTAGATACCCGAGCTTTCTTT.

The J gene is TRBJ2-5, the V gene TRBV7-9; TRBD2 matches at 13 bases. From germline, CDR1 is SEHNR and CDR2 FQNEAQ (reference sequence). J was trimmed by 7 bases and V by 6 bases; bases with no gene match: 5. The CDR3 totals 14 residues. CDR3 nucleotides: TGTGCCAGCAGGGGGACTAGCGGGAAGGGGACCCAGTACTTC. Its protein product is CASRGTSGKGTQYF.

This clone occurred once. The rearrangement joins TRBV10-2 to TRBJ1-2; 10 bases line up with TRBD1. The germline gives CDR1 WSHSY, CDR2 SAAADI. V was pared by 2 bases and J by 3 bases, with 6 bases of the junction left unmatched. The CDR3 has 16 residues. The CDR3 DNA reads TGCGCCAGCAGTGAGGTTGGGGGGACAGGGGACTATGGCTACACCTTC. Protein: CASSEVGGTGDYGYTF.